This section outlines one TCR beta chain sequence together with its context. The target antigen is unknown. Data came from immunoSEQ multiplex PCR; TCRdb stores just in-frame clones and leaves some out. The data contain tens of thousands of clones, around 95% of them seen just once; the ten biggest clones take up 4.4%. The data were obtained in a study of cytomegalovirus exposure and HLA in healthy donors. For the study at large: Per a later analysis, the 666 first-cohort and about 120 validation repertoires shared one platform. Overall study results and limits: In a later analysis, first-cohort TCR clusters were found to tend to co-occur in the approximately 120 validation repertoires. It was fewer than 200 TCR beta chains that were listed as cytomegalovirus-associated. CMV antigen specificity was confirmed in vitro for a few CMV-associated chains.

The CDR3 spans 12 residues. Looked up from germline, CDR1 is MNHEY and CDR2 is SVGAGI. Deletions cut 4 bases from V and 0 bases from J, with 4 bases between. The sequence was obtained from a young man in good health and CMV-seropositive. The sequencing input was PBMCs. V is TRBV6-5 and J is TRBJ2-7; no reliable D call. The CDR3 loop is CASSSSSYEQYF. The DNA for the CDR3 is TGTGCCAGCAGTTCGAGCTCCTACGAGCAGTACTTC.